What follows describes a single T cell receptor beta chain. What antigen it recognizes has not been identified. A read error is the likely source, as a far larger clone sits one nucleotide away. Other DNA sequences within the sample encode an identical CDR3. The data stem from a study of shared clonotypes between healthy human individuals (dated by TCRdb to about 2020). Concerning the study at large: A couple of women and a few men aged 18 to 49 years were included in the cohort. Each donor's leukapheresis produced roughly between roughly 0.85 and 10 billion PBMCs. To increase sequencing depth and limit assay-specific biases, TCR repertoire library preparation and sequencing were carried out by different laboratories using diverse techniques. To estimate repertoire size and how much clonotype sharing occurs between individuals, the study deeply sequenced the blood TCR repertoires of about five healthy adults. Findings and caveats that apply to the study as a whole: The genetic and exposure-history diversity represented was limited by the small number of donors. Sampling was restricted to blood, and TCR repertoires in tissue are likely to differ from TCR repertoires in blood. Pairwise subsampling led to the expectation that sequencing depth would affect the degree of clonotype sharing among donors.

Using the deep immunoSEQ assay, multiplex PCR amplified TCR CDR3 regions from genomic DNA. Extracted genomic DNA from each cell subset was spread evenly across all wells of several immunoSEQ 96-well plates, with each plate serving as a replicate. For unsorted PBMC, 250 to 300 ng genomic DNA, equal to about 29,000 T cell genomes, was loaded into each replicate PCR. Genomic DNA from unsorted PBMC was sequenced over ten immunoSEQ deep assay plates. Purified libraries were quantified with a Qubit 3.0 fluorometer, sized on a Bioanalyzer 2100, and re-quantified with the KAPA Library Quantification kit. Each immunoSEQ 96-well plate was sequenced on its own single-read 150-cycle Illumina NextSeq 550 flow cell. The published analysis was carried out like this. Because the immunoSEQ output held only junctional sequences and lacked quality scores, the filtering could not match the filtering applied to full-length reads. To assign V/J genes and CDR3, sequences were annotated against IMGT germline references using PyIR, a Python wrapper for IgBLAST v1.9. Any read was removed if the V/J assignment was weak (E-value above 1e-6), the CDR3 was missing, or the read contained stop codons, out-of-frame junctions, or ambiguous translated residues. A V3J clonotype was defined by an identical inferred V gene, J gene, and CDR3 amino acid sequence. Percentage overlap between repertoires was calculated by dividing the number of shared unique clonotypes by the size of the smaller repertoire. RTK rarefaction, the Chao1 estimator, and Recon v2.1 estimates of unobserved clonotypes were used to assess repertoire richness. Held by TCRdb, this immuneACCESS table contains in-frame sequences only and omits some clones. Under half of the omission traces to an unresolved V gene where checked; the cause of the rest is unknown. V, J and clone size are taken as reported in that table, and D and trimming were inferred from the DNA itself. The sample table records more than 400,000 clones; roughly 80% of these occur just once. Of the sample, roughly 13% is held by the ten largest clones.

The donors were healthy, HIV-negative adults who had no recently reported acute infections or vaccinations. All donors were Caucasian adults living in Nashville, Tennessee, USA. For unsorted samples, about 90 million PBMCs were counted, and genomic DNA was extracted using the QIAamp DNA Blood Mini kit. Blood was collected by leukapheresis, and PBMCs were isolated by Ficoll-Histopaque density gradient centrifugation and then cryopreserved in liquid nitrogen vapor phase. The CDR3 has 12 amino acids, counting the end cysteine and phenylalanine. Only the CDR3 region is kept as DNA, spanning 36 bases read in frame from base 1. From a lookup of the germline V gene, CDR1 and CDR2 are SQVTM and ANQGSEA.

Sequencing was done on a sample of PBMCs. The source of this sequence is a woman aged 40 to 55 in good health. Some clones in this sample may be carry-over from other donors' samples. The V and J genes are TRBV29-1 and TRBJ1-1; perhaps TRBD1 is the D gene, with 5 bases matching. The CDR3 region: CSVEVRGTEAFF. At the DNA level, the sequence is TGCAGCGTCGAAGTTAGGGGAACTGAAGCTTTCTTT.